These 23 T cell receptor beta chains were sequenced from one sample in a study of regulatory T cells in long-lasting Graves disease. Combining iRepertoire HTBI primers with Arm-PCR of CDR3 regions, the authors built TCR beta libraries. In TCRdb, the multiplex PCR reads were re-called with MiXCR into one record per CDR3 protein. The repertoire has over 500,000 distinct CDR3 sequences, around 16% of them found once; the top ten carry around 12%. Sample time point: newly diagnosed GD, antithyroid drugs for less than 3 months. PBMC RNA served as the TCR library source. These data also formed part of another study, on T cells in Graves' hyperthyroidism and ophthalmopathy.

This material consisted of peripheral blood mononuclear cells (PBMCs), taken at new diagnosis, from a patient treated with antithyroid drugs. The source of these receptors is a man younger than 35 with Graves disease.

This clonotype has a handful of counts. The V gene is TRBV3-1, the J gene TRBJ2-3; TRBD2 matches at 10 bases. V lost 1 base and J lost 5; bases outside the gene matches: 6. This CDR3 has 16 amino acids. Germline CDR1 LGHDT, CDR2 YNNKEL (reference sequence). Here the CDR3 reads CASSQAASGRVDTQYF. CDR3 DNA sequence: TGTGCCAGCAGCCAAGCGGCTAGCGGGAGAGTAGATACGCAGTATTTT.

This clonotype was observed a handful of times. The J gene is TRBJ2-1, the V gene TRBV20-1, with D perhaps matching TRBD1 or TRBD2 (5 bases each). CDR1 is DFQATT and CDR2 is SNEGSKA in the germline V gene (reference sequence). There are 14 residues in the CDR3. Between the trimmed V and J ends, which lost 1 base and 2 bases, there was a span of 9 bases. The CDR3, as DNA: TGCAGTGCTAGAGGAGGGGCGGCCTACAATGAGCAGTTCTTC. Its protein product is CSARGGAAYNEQFF.

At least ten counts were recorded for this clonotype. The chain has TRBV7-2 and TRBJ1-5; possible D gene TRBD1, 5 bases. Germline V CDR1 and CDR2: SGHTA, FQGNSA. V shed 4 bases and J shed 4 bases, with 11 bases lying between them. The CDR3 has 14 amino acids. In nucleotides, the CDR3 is TGTGCCAGCAGCTCAGGGAGTTGGAATCAGCCCCAGCATTTT. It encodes CASSSGSWNQPQHF.

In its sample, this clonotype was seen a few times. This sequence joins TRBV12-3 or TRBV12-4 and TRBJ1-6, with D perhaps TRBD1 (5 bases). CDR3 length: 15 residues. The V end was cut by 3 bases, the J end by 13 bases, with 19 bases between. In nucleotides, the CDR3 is TGTGCCAGCAGTTTCACGGCAGGGCCACCCGGCCCCCTCCACTTT. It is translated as CASSFTAGPPGPLHF.

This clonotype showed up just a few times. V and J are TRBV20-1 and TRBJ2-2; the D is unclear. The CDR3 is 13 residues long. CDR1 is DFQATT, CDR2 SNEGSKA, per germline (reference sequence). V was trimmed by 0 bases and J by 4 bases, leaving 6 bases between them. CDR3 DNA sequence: TGCAGTGCTAGAGAGGGGTTCACCGGGGAGCTGTTTTTT. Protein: CSAREGFTGELFF.

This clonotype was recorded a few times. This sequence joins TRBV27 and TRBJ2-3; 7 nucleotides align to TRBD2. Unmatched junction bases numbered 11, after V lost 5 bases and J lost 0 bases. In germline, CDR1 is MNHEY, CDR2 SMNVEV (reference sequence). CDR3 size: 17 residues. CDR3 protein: CASSGRGWEGSTDTQYF. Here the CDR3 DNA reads TGTGCCAGCAGTGGGCGGGGGTGGGAGGGAAGCACAGATACGCAGTATTTT.

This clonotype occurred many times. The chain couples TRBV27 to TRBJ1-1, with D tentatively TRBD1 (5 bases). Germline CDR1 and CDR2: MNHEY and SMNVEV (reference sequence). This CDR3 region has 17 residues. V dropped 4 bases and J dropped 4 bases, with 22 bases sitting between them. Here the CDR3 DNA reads TGTGCCAGCAGTTATGATAGGTGGGGGGAAGCTGGCACTGAAGCTTTCTTT. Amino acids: CASSYDRWGEAGTEAFF.

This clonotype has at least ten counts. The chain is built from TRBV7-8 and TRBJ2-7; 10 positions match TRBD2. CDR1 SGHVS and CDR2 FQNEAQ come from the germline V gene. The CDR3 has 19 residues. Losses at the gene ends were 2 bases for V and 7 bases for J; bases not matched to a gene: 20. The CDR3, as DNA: TGTGCCAGCAGCTTATTCCAGCGGGAGGGCCTTTTCAATCTGGGGGAGCAGTACTTC. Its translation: CASSLFQREGLFNLGEQYF.

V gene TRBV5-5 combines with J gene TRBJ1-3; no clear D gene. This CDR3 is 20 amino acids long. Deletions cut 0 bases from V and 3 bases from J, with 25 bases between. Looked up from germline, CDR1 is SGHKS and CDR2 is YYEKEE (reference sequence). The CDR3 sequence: CASSLELRALTLSGGNTIYF. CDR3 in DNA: TGTGCCAGCAGCTTGGAGTTGCGGGCGCTCACCTTGTCTGGTGGAAACACCATATATTTT.

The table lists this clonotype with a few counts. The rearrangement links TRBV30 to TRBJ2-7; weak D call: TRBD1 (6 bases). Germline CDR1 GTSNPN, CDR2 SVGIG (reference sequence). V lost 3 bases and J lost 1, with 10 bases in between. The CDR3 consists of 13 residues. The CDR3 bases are TGTGCCTGGAGGGCGAGGGGGTCCTACGAGCAGTACTTC. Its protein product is CAWRARGSYEQYF.

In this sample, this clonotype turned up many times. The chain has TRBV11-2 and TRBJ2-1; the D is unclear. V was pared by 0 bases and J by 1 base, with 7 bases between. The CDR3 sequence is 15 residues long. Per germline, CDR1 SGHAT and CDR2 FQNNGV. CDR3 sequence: CASSLDRPSYNEQFF. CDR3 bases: TGTGCCAGCAGCTTAGACCGGCCTTCCTACAATGAGCAGTTCTTC.

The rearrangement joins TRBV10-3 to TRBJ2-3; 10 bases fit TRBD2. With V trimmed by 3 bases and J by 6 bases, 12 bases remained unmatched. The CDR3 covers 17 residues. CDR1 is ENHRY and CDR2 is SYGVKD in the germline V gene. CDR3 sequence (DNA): TGTGCCATCAGTGACCCAGAGAGCGGGAGGGCCTGGGATACGCAGTATTTT. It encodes CAISDPESGRAWDTQYF.

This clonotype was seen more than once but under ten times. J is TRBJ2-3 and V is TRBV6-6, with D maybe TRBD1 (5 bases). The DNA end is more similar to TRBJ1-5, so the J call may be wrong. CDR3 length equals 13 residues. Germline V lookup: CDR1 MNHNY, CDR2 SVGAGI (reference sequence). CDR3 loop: CASSYSETDTQHF. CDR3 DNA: TGTGCCAGCAGTTACTCGGAGACAGATACGCAGCATTTT.

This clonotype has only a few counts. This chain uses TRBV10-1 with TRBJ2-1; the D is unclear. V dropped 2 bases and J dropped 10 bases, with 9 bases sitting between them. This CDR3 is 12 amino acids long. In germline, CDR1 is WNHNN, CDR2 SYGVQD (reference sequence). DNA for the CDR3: TGCGCCAGCAGTGAGCCCTCTGGGGAGCAGTTCTTC. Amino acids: CASSEPSGEQFF.

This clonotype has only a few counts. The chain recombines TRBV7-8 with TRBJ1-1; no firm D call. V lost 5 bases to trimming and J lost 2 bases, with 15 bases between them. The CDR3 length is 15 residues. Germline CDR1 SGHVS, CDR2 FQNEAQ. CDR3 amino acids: CASSRRQPGNTEAFF. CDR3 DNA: TGTGCCAGCAGCAGACGACAACCTGGAAACACTGAAGCTTTCTTT.

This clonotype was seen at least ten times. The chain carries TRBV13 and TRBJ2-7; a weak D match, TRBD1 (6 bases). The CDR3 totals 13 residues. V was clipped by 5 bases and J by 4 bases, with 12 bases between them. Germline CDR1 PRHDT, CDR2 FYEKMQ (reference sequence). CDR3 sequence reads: CASSAVDRYEQYF. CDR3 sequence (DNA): TGTGCCAGCAGCGCAGTGGACAGATACGAGCAGTACTTC.

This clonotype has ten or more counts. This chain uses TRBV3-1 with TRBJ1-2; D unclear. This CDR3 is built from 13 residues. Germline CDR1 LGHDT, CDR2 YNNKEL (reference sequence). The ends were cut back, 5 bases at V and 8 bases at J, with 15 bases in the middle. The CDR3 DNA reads TGTGCCAGCAGCTACGGACGACTGAGAGGCTACACCTTC. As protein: CASSYGRLRGYTF.

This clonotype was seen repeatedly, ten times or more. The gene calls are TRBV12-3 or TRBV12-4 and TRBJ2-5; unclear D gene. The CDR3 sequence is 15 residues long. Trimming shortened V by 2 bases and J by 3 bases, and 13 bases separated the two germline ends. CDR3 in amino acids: CASSLNVGREETQYF. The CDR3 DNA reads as TGTGCCAGCAGTTTAAATGTCGGCAGAGAAGAGACCCAGTACTTC.

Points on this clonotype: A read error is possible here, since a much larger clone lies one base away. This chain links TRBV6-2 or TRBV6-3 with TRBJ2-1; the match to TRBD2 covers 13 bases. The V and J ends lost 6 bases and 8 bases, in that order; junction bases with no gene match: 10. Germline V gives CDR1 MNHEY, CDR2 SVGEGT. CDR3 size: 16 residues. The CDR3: CASSWTSGSMYDEQFF. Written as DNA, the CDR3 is TGTGCCAGCAGCTGGACTAGCGGGAGTATGTACGATGAGCAGTTCTTC.

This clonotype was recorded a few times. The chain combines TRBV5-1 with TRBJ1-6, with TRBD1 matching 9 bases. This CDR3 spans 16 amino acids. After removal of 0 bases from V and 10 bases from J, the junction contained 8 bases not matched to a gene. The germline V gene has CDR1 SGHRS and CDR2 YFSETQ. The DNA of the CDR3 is TGCGCCAGCAGCTTGGCCGACAGGGGGAGTGGATCACCCCTCCACTTT. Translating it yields CASSLADRGSGSPLHF.

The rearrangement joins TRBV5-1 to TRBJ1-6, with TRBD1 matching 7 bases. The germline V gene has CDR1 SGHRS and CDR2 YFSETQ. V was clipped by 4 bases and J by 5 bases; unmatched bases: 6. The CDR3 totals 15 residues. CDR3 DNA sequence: TGCGCCAGCAGCCCTGGAGGGACAGATAATTCACCCCTCCACTTT. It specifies CASSPGGTDNSPLHF.

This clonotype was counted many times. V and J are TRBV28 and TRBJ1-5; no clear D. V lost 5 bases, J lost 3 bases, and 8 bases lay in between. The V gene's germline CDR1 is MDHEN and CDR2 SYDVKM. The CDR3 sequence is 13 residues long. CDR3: CASSEQLNQPQHF. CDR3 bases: TGTGCCAGCAGTGAGCAGCTCAATCAGCCCCAGCATTTT.

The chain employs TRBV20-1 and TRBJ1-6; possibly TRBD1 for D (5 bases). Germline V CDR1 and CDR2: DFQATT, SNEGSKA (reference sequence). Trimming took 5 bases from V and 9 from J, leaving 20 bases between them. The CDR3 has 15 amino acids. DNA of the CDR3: TGCAGTGCTTTCGAGGACATTGATATGAGTTCACCCCTCCACTTT. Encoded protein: CSAFEDIDMSSPLHF.